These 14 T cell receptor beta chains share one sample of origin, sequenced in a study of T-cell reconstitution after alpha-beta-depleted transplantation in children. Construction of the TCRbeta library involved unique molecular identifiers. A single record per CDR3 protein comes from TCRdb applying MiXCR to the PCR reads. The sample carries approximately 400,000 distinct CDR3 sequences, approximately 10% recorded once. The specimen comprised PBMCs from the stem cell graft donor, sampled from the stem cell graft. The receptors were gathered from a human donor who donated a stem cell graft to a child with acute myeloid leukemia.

This CDR3 is CSARDWASGGLAKNIQYF. CDR3 DNA sequence: TGCAGTGCTAGAGACTGGGCTAGCGGAGGATTAGCCAAAAACATTCAGTACTTC. The rearrangement uses TRBV20-1 and TRBJ2-4; 7 nucleotides align to TRBD2. CDR1 is DFQATT and CDR2 is SNEGSKA in the germline V gene (reference sequence). V shed 0 bases and J 0 bases; nucleotides not matched to a gene: 11. This CDR3 is built from 18 residues.

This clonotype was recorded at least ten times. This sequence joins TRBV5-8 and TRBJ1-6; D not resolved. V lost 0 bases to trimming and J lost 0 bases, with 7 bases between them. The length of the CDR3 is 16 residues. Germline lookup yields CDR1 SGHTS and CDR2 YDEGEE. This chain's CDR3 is CASSLDGSSYNSPLHF. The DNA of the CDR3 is TGTGCCAGCAGCTTGGACGGGAGCTCCTATAATTCACCCCTCCACTTT.

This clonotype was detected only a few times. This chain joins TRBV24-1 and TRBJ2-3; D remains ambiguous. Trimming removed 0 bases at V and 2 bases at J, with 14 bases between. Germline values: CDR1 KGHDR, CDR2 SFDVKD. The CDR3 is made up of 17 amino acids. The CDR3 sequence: CATSDLTNCHLTDTQYF. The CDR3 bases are TGTGCCACCAGTGATTTGACCAACTGCCACCTCACAGATACGCAGTATTTT.

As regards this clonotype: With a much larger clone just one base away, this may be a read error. The CDR3 sequence is CAIRSGGVGKDIQYF. The CDR3 nucleotides are TGTGCCATCAGGAGTGGGGGGGTCGGCAAAGACATTCAGTACTTC. The chain is built from TRBV10-3 and TRBJ2-4; 7 bases map to TRBD2. The germline gives CDR1 ENHRY, CDR2 SYGVKD. The CDR3 covers 15 residues.

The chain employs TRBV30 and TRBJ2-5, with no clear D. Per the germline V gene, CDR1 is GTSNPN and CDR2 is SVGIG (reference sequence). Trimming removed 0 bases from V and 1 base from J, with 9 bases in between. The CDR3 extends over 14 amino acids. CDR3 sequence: CAWSVLAAQETQYF. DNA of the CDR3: TGTGCCTGGAGTGTATTGGCAGCCCAAGAGACCCAGTACTTC.

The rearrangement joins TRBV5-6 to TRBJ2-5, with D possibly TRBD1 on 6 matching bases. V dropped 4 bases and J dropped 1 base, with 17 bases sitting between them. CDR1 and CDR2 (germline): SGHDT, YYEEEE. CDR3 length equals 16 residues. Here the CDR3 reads CASSQETGLPQETQYF. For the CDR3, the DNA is TGTGCCAGCAGCCAAGAAACAGGGCTGCCCCAAGAGACCCAGTACTTC.

The CDR3 DNA reads TGTGCCAGCAGGTCGGGACGACTTACTAGCACAGATACGCAGTATTTT. It is translated as CASRSGRLTSTDTQYF. The chain couples TRBV2 to TRBJ2-3, with D perhaps being TRBD1 or TRBD2 (5 bases each). Trimming pared 6 bases from V and 0 bases from J, leaving 16 bases between. The CDR3 is 16 amino acids. Germline CDR1 and CDR2: SNHLY and FYNNEI.

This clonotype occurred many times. CDR3 in DNA: TGTGCCAGCAGCCTAGAGGGGGGTGAAGATACGCAGTATTTT. As protein: CASSLEGGEDTQYF. J is TRBJ2-3 and V is TRBV7-3; D is perhaps TRBD1 or TRBD2 (6 bases each). V lost 5 bases and J lost 5, with 14 bases in between. Germline loops: CDR1 SGHTA, CDR2 FQGTGA. The CDR3 spans 14 residues.

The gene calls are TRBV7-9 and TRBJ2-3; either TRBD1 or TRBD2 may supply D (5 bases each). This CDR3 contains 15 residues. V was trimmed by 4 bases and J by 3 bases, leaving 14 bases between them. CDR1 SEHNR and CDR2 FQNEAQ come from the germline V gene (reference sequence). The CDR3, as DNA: TGTGCCAGCAGCTCTTGGGGGTATGAGACAGATACGCAGTATTTT. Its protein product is CASSSWGYETDTQYF. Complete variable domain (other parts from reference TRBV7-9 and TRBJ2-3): DTGVSQNPRHKITKRGQNVTFRCDPISEHNRLYWYRQTLGQGPEFLTYFQNEAQLEKSRLLSDRFSAERPKGSFSTLEIQRTEQGDSAMYLCASSSWGYETDTQYFGPGTRLTVL.

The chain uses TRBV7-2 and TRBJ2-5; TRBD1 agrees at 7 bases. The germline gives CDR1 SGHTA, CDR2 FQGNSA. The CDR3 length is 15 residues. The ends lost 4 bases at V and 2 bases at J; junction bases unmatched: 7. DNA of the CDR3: TGTGCCAGCAGCTACGAACCGGGACAGCAAGAGACCCAGTACTTC. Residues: CASSYEPGQQETQYF.

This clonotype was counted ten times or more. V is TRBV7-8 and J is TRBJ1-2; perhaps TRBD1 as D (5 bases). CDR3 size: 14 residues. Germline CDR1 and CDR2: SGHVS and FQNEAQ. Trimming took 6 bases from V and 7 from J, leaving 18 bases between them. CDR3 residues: CASSHPGRFSGYTF. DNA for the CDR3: TGTGCCAGCAGTCATCCGGGACGTTTTAGTGGCTACACCTTC. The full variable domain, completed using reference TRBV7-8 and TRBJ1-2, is GAGVSQSPRYKVAKRGQDVALRCDPISGHVSLFWYQQALGQGPEFLTYFQNEAQLDKSGLPSDRFFAERPEGSVSTLKIQRTQQEDSAVYLCASSHPGRFSGYTFGSGTRLTVV.

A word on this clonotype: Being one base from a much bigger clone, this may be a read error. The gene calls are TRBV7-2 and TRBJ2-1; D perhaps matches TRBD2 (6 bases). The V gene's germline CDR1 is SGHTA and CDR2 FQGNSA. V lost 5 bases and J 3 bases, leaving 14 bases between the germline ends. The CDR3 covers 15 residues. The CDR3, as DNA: TGTGCCAGCAGCCCCCCGGCGGGACTCTACAATGAGCAGTTCTTC. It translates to CASSPPAGLYNEQFF.

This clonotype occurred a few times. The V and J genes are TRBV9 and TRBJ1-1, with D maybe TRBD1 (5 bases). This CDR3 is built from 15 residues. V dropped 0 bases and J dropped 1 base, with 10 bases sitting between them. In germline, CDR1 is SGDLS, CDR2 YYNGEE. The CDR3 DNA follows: TGTGCCAGCAGCGTAGATGGACAACGGAACACTGAAGCTTTCTTT. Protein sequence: CASSVDGQRNTEAFF.

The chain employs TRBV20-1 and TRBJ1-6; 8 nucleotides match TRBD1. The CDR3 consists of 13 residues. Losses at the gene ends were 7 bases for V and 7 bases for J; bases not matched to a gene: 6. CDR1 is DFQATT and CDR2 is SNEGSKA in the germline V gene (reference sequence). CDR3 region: CSVEDRANSPLHF. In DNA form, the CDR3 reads TGCAGTGTAGAGGACAGGGCCAATTCACCCCTCCACTTT.